Shown below are 27 T cell receptor beta chains from a single sample sequenced in a study of T cells in localized non-small cell lung cancer. Clones were read by immunoSEQ multiplex PCR, and TCRdb kept only the in-frame ones, dropping some. The sample gives a few thousand clones, roughly a quarter of which show up once; around 19% is in the top ten. This sample comprised lung tumor tissue, obtained before any cancer treatment. Receptors were obtained from a man aged 40 to 70 with stage II squamous cell lung carcinoma.

The chain couples TRBV18 to TRBJ2-5; 7 nucleotides line up with TRBD1. Trimming cost V 6 bases and J 4 bases; bases outside gene matches: 8. The germline gives CDR1 KGHSH, CDR2 LQKENI. This CDR3 has 14 residues. DNA for the CDR3: TGTGCCAGCTCCTCTACCGGGACAGTAGAGACCCAGTACTTC. Encoded protein: CASSSTGTVETQYF.

The chain employs TRBV6-8 and TRBJ2-3; 12 bases align to TRBD2. The CDR3 contains 14 residues. Germline values: CDR1 MNHGY, CDR2 SAAAGT. J was trimmed by 7 bases and V by 6 bases; bases with no gene match: 5. CDR3 residues: CASSLAGGANTQYF. CDR3 nucleotides: TGTGCCAGCAGCCTAGCGGGAGGGGCAAATACGCAGTATTTT.

This chain links TRBV5-1 with TRBJ2-3; 13 bases align to TRBD2. The CDR3 covers 14 residues. V shed 7 bases, J shed 3 bases, and the junction held 2 bases outside the gene matches. The V gene's germline CDR1 is SGHRS and CDR2 YFSETQ. CDR3 region: CASGTSGETDTQYF. The CDR3, as DNA: TGCGCCAGCGGGACTAGCGGGGAGACAGATACGCAGTATTTT.

This rearrangement joins TRBV19 to TRBJ2-1; 11 bases align to TRBD2. V lost 3 bases to trimming and J lost 4 bases; unmatched junction nucleotides: 5. CDR1 and CDR2 (germline): LNHDA, SQIVND (reference sequence). This CDR3 is built from 16 residues. As DNA, the CDR3 is TGTGCCAGTAGTATCTTGACTAGCGGGGATTACAATGAGCAGTTCTTC. It yields the protein CASSILTSGDYNEQFF.

The genes are TRBV10-2 and TRBJ2-3; 8 positions agree with TRBD2. CDR1 is WSHSY, CDR2 SAAADI, per germline. With 8 bases clipped from V and 2 bases from J, the junction kept 6 bases outside the gene matches. The CDR3 has 14 residues. DNA of the CDR3: TGCGCCAGCGGGGCGGGGGGTGCCACAGATACGCAGTATTTT. It encodes CASGAGGATDTQYF.

The chain couples TRBV19 to TRBJ2-1, with 9 nucleotides matching TRBD1. Germline V gene data show CDR1 as LNHDA and CDR2 as SQIVND (reference sequence). Losses at the gene ends were 6 bases for V and 7 bases for J; bases not matched to a gene: 7. The CDR3 contains 14 residues. CDR3 nucleotide sequence: TGTGCCAGTAGGGAGGACAGGGGTGTAAATGAGCAGTTCTTC. Amino acid sequence: CASREDRGVNEQFF.

The chain joins TRBV28 to TRBJ1-5; a weak D match, TRBD1 (5 bases). The V gene's germline CDR1 is MDHEN and CDR2 SYDVKM. The CDR3 sequence is 14 residues long. V dropped 5 bases and J dropped 3 bases, with 11 bases sitting between them. CDR3 nucleotide sequence: TGTGCCAGCAGTAGCCGACAGTTCAATCAGCCCCAGCATTTT. This translates into CASSSRQFNQPQHF.

The chain links TRBV18 to TRBJ2-2, with D perhaps matching TRBD2 (6 bases). This CDR3 spans 15 amino acids. Germline CDR1 is KGHSH and CDR2 is LQKENI. Deletions cut 4 bases from V and 0 bases from J, with 9 bases between. The CDR3 bases are TGTGCCAGCTCACTTAGGGAGGCGAACACCGGGGAGCTGTTTTTT. It is translated as CASSLREANTGELFF.

The rearrangement links TRBV5-1 to TRBJ2-2; D gene unclear. The V end lost 0 bases, the J end lost 1 base, and 10 bases lay between the germline ends. Germline V gene lookup returns CDR1 SGHRS and CDR2 YFSETQ. CDR3 size: 16 residues. The CDR3 nucleotides read TGCGCCAGCAGCTTGGCAAGGGCGATGAACACCGGGGAGCTGTTTTTT. Residues: CASSLARAMNTGELFF. Complete variable domain (other parts from reference TRBV5-1 and TRBJ2-2): KAGVTQTPRYLIKTRGQQVTLSCSPISGHRSVSWYQQTPGQGLQFLFEYFSETQRNKGNFPGRFSGRQFSNSRSEMNVSTLELGDSALYLCASSLARAMNTGELFFGEGSRLTVL.

The chain is built from TRBV1 and TRBJ2-7; the table's D call, TRBD1, has no DNA check behind it. TRBV1 is assigned pseudogene status. This CDR3 spans 13 amino acids. CDR3 DNA: TGCGCCAGCAGCCAGAGCAGGGGCTCAGAGCAGTACTTC. Translated: CASSQSRGSEQYF.

The chain has TRBV18 and TRBJ2-7; maybe TRBD1 (6 bases). V lost 3 bases and J lost 5, with 14 bases in between. The length of the CDR3 is 14 residues. Germline loops: CDR1 KGHSH, CDR2 LQKENI. The DNA for the CDR3 is TGTGCCAGCTCACCGCGAACAGGGCGCGACGAGCAGTACTTC. This encodes CASSPRTGRDEQYF.

V usage is TRBV18 and J usage is TRBJ2-4; 7 bases map to TRBD2. The V gene end was trimmed by 3 bases and the J gene end by 4 bases; junction bases not matched to a gene: 3. In germline, CDR1 is KGHSH, CDR2 LQKENI. The CDR3 spans 14 residues. The CDR3 coding sequence is TGTGCCAGCTCACCGAGCGGGGCGAAAAACATTCAGTACTTC. This gives the protein CASSPSGAKNIQYF.

This clone has a handful of counts. V gene TRBV6-8 combines with J gene TRBJ1-5; 10 nucleotides line up with TRBD1. The germline CDR1 and CDR2 sequences are MNHGY and SAAAGT. The V and J ends lost 8 bases and 3 bases, in that order; junction bases with no gene match: 1. CDR3 length: 13 amino acids. The CDR3 DNA is TGTGCCAGCGGGACAGGGGACAATCAGCCCCAGCATTTT. Its translation: CASGTGDNQPQHF.

This clone was picked up many times. J is TRBJ2-3 and V is TRBV11-3; 8 bases match TRBD2. Unmatched junction bases numbered 11, after V lost 1 base and J lost 2 bases. Germline V gene data show CDR1 as SGHNT and CDR2 as YENEEA. There are 18 residues in the CDR3. This CDR3 reads CASSLVRGGLGVTDTQYF. CDR3 nucleotide sequence: TGTGCCAGCAGCTTAGTCCGAGGGGGACTAGGGGTCACAGATACGCAGTATTTT. The variable domain in full, completed from reference TRBV11-3 and TRBJ2-3, reads EAGVVQSPRYKIIEKKQPVAFWCNPISGHNTLYWYLQNLGQGPELLIRYENEEAVDDSQLPKDRFSAERLKGVDSTLKIQPAELGDSAVYLCASSLVRGGLGVTDTQYFGPGTRLTVL.

By sample share, this clone is medium-sized. The chain joins TRBV11-3 to TRBJ2-1; 13 bases line up with TRBD2. Unmatched junction bases numbered 5, after V lost 4 bases and J lost 5 bases. The CDR3 sequence is 16 residues long. Looked up from germline, CDR1 is SGHNT and CDR2 is YENEEA. CDR3 in amino acids: CASSYPGLAGNNEQFF. CDR3 bases: TGTGCCAGCAGCTATCCGGGACTAGCGGGGAACAATGAGCAGTTCTTC.

The chain employs TRBV5-1 and TRBJ2-1; no clear D gene. Trimming shortened V by 1 base and J by 4 bases, and 12 bases separated the two germline ends. The CDR3 spans 15 residues. CDR1 and CDR2 (germline): SGHRS, YFSETQ. The CDR3 sequence is CASSLQRRGYNEQFF. The CDR3 DNA reads as TGCGCCAGCAGCTTGCAGAGGCGTGGGTACAATGAGCAGTTCTTC. The full variable domain, its missing parts supplied by reference TRBV5-1 and TRBJ2-1, is KAGVTQTPRYLIKTRGQQVTLSCSPISGHRSVSWYQQTPGQGLQFLFEYFSETQRNKGNFPGRFSGRQFSNSRSEMNVSTLELGDSALYLCASSLQRRGYNEQFFGPGTRLTVL.

This clone is medium-sized (0.01 to 0.1%) in the sample. CDR3 amino acids: CASSTSGYPNEQFF. The CDR3 DNA follows: TGTGCCAGCAGCACTAGCGGCTATCCAAATGAGCAGTTCTTC. The chain employs TRBV25-1 and TRBJ2-1; 8 bases agree with TRBD2. In germline, CDR1 is MGHDK, CDR2 SYGVNS. V lost 6 bases and J lost 7; bases outside the gene matches: 8. CDR3 length: 14 amino acids.

By proportion, this clone is medium-sized. The rearrangement uses TRBV11-3 and TRBJ2-3, with 7 bases that match TRBD1. V was pared by 5 bases and J by 5 bases, with 10 bases of the junction left unmatched. Per germline, CDR1 SGHNT and CDR2 YENEEA. The CDR3 consists of 15 residues. The CDR3 here is CASSQGQSGKDTQYF. The CDR3 DNA reads as TGTGCCAGCAGCCAGGGACAGTCTGGAAAAGATACGCAGTATTTT.

This clone came up a few times. The chain carries TRBV6-1 and TRBJ1-5; no definite D call. Trimming left V 0 bases short and J 8 bases short, with 14 bases between. CDR1 and CDR2 (germline): MNHNS, SASEGT. CDR3 length: 15 amino acids. Written as DNA, the CDR3 is TGTGCCAGCAGTGAAGCGGACCGGGTTCGGGAGCCCCAGCATTTT. It is translated as CASSEADRVREPQHF.

The chain couples TRBV25-1 to TRBJ2-2; D is perhaps TRBD2 (6 bases). The CDR3 runs to 15 residues. Germline V CDR1 and CDR2: MGHDK, SYGVNS. With 3 bases removed from V and 3 bases from J, the gap between germline ends came to 11 bases. The CDR3 spells CASSDQGGYTGELFF. The CDR3 DNA reads TGTGCCAGCAGTGACCAAGGAGGGTACACCGGGGAGCTGTTTTTT. Variable domain in full (rest from reference TRBV25-1 and TRBJ2-2): EADIYQTPRYLVIGTGKKITLECSQTMGHDKMYWYQQDPGMELHLIHYSYGVNSTEKGDLSSESTVSRIRTEHFPLTLESARPSHTSQYLCASSDQGGYTGELFFGEGSRLTVL.

This clone was detected only a few times. At one end, the junction sequence differs from germline, possibly due to a read error. The J gene is TRBJ1-4, the V gene TRBV10-3; tentative D call: TRBD1 (5 bases). CDR3 length: 12 residues. Germline CDR1 reads ENHRY; CDR2 reads SYGVKD. CDR3 amino acids: CAISEPAGTPHF. CDR3 coding DNA: TGTGCCATCAGTGAGCCCGCCGGGACCCCACATTTT.

In this sample, this clone is medium-sized. The rearrangement links TRBV9 to TRBJ1-5; 7 bases map to TRBD1. Germline V gene data show CDR1 as SGDLS and CDR2 as YYNGEE. This CDR3 spans 13 amino acids. Germline trimming cut 4 bases from V and 4 bases from J; bases unmatched to any gene: 2. CDR3 nucleotides: TGTGCCAGCAGCCCGACAGGGAATCAGCCCCAGCATTTT. It is translated as CASSPTGNQPQHF.

The chain uses TRBV11-3 and TRBJ2-3; 12 bases are shared with TRBD2. CDR3 length: 20 residues. From germline, CDR1 is SGHNT and CDR2 YENEEA. With 2 bases clipped from V and 2 bases from J, the junction kept 14 bases outside the gene matches. The CDR3 sequence: CASSLKSLAGGPSATDTQYF. The DNA for the CDR3 is TGTGCCAGCAGCTTAAAATCCCTAGCGGGAGGGCCTTCGGCCACAGATACGCAGTATTTT.

This chain joins TRBV7-5 and TRBJ2-7; the tabulated D call, TRBD1, remains unverified against the DNA. TRBV7-5 is classified as a pseudogene. CDR3 size: 15 residues. The DNA of the CDR3 is TGTGCCAGCAGCTTACTAGGGACAGGCTCTGGCGAGCAGTACTTC. It specifies CASSLLGTGSGEQYF.

V is TRBV15 and J is TRBJ2-2, with D possibly matching TRBD1 (5 bases). Germline V gene sequence: CDR1 LNHNV, CDR2 YYDKDF (reference sequence). The ends were cut back, 0 bases at V and 6 bases at J, with 11 bases in the middle. The CDR3 contains 15 residues. CDR3 sequence reads: CATSRDARAAGELFF. The CDR3 DNA reads as TGTGCCACCAGCAGAGATGCCAGGGCAGCCGGGGAGCTGTTTTTT.

Judged by abundance, this clone is medium-sized. The chain carries TRBV11-3 and TRBJ2-2, with 8 bases lining up with TRBD2. The CDR3 has 15 amino acids. Germline V gives CDR1 SGHNT, CDR2 YENEEA. V gave up 6 bases and J gave up 5 bases; unmatched junction bases: 8. CDR3 sequence reads: CASSTSAGETGELFF. CDR3 nucleotides: TGTGCCAGCAGTACGTCAGCGGGAGAAACCGGGGAGCTGTTTTTT.

This clone was observed a few times. The gene calls are TRBV23-1 and TRBJ1-5, with unresolved D. TRBV23-1 is marked as an open reading frame, function uncertain. Trimming pared 6 bases from V and 2 bases from J, leaving 8 bases between. The CDR3 runs to 13 residues. The CDR3 DNA reads as TGCGCCAGCAGCCCATCGGGCAATCAGCCCCAGCATTTT. Translating gives CASSPSGNQPQHF.